This T cell receptor beta chain was recorded in a study of human T cells and chemical hapten exposure. Regarding time point: pre-sensitization, week 0. The treatment denotes: therapeutic diphenylcyclopropenone sensitization with weekly scalp DPC. TCRdb fed the RACE reads into MiXCR, producing one record per CDR3 protein. The data contain tens of thousands of distinct CDR3 sequences, around 10% of them singletons. This TCR was recovered from a woman in her 40s with alopecia areata. Some clones in this sample may be carry-over from other donors' samples. The starting material was whole blood, obtained in connection with sensitization to the hapten diphenylcyclopropenone (DPC).

The CDR3 spells CASSFPWGSQIQPQHF. The CDR3 nucleotides read TGTGCCAGCAGCTTCCCTTGGGGGTCGCAAATCCAGCCCCAGCATTTT. The V gene is TRBV5-8, the J gene TRBJ1-5; perhaps TRBD1 as D (5 bases). Germline V gene data show CDR1 as SGHTS and CDR2 as YDEGEE. Trimming stripped 2 bases from V and 7 bases from J, with 19 bases between. The CDR3 consists of 16 residues.